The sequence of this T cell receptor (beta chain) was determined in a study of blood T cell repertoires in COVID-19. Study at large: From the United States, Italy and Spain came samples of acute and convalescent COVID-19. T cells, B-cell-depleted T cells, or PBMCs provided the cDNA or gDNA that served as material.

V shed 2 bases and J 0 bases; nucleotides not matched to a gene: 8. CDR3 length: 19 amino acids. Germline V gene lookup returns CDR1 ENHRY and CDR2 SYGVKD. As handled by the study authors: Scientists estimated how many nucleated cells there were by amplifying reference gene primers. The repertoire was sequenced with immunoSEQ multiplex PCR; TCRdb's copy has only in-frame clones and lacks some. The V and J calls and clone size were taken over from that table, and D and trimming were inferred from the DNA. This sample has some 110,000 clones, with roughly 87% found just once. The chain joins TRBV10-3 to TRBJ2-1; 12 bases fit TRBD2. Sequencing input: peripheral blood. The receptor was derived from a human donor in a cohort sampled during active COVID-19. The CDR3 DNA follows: TGTGCCATCAGTGAGGATGCTAGCGGGAGGGCCGGCTCCTACAATGAGCAGTTCTTC. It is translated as CAISEDASGRAGSYNEQFF.